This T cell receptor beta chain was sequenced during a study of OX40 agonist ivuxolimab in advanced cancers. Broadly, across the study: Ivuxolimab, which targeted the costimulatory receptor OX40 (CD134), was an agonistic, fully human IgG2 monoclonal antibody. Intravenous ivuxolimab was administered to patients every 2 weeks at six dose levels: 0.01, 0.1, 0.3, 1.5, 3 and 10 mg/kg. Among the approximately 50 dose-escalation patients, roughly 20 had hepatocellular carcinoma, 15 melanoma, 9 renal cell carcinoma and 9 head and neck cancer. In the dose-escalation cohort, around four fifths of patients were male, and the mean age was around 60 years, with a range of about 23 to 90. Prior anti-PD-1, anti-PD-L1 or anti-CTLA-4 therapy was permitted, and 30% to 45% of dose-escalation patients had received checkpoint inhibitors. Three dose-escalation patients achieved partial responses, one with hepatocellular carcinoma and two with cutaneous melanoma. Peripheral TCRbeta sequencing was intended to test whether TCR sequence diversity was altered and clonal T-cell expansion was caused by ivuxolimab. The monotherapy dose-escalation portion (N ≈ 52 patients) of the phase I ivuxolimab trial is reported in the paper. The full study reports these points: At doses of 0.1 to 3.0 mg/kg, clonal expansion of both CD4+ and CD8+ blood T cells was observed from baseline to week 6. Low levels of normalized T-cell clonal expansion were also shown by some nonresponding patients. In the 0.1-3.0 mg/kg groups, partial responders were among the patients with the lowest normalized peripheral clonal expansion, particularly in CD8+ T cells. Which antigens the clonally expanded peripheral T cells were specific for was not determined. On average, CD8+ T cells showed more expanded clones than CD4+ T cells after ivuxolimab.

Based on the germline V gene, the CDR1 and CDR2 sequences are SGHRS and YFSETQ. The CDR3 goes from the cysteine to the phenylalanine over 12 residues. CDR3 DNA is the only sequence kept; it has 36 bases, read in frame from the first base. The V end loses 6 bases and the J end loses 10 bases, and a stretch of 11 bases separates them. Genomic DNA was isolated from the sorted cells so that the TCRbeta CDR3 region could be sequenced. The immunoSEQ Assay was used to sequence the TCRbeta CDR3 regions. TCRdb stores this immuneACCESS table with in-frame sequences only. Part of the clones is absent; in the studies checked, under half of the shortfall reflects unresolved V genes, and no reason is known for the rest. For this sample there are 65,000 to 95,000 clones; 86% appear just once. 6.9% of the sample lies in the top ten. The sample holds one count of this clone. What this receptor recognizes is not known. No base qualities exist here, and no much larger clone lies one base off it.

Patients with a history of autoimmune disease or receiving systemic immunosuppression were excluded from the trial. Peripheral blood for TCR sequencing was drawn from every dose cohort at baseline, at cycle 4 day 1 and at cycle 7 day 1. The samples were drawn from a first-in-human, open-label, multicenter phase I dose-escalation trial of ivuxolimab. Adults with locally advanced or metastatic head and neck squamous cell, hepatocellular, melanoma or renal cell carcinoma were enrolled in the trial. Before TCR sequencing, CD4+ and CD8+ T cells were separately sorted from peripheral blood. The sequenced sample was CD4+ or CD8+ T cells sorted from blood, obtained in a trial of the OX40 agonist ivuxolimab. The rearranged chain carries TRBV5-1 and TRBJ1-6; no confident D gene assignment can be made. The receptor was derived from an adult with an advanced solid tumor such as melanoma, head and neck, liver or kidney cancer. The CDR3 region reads CASKTEVSPLHF. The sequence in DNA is TGCGCCAGCAAGACCGAAGTGTCACCCCTCCACTTT.